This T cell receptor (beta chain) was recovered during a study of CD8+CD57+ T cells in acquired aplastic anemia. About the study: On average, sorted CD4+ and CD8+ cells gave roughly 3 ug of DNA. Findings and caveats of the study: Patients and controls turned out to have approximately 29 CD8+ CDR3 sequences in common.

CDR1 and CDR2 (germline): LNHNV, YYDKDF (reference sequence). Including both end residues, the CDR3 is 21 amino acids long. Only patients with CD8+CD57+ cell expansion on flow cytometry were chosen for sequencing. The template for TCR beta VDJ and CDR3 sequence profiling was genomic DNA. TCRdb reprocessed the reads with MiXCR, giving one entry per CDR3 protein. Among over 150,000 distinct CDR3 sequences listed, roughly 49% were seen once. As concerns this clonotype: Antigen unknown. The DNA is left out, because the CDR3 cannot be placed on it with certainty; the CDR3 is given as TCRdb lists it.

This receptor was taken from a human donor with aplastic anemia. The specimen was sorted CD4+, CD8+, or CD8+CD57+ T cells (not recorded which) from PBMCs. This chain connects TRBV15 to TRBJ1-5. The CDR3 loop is CATSRDFCASSELGGNQPQHF.